This TCR beta chain originates from a study of T cell responses to AZD1222 COVID-19 vaccine. As to this clone: As yet, its antigen is unknown.

The study, taken as a whole, reports: Most donors were white British and more were female, and clonal diversity was possibly underestimated. With two AZD1222 doses given, Spike-specific TCR breadth and depth both rose.

The protocol was immunoSEQ multiplex PCR, while the TCRdb copy is restricted to in-frame clones and leaves out a portion. Of roughly 180,000 clones listed, approximately 93% are singletons. Trimming removed 9 bases at V and 4 bases at J, with 15 bases between. The CDR3 is 13 residues long. Looked up from germline, CDR1 is MNHEY and CDR2 is SMNVEV (reference sequence). The input for sequencing was peripheral blood, taken 28 days after the second AZD1222 dose. This clonotype was sampled from an adult who received the AZD1222 COVID-19 vaccine. V gene TRBV27 combines with J gene TRBJ1-1, with D hard to call. CDR3 sequence (DNA): TGTGCCAGTTGGCCACTCGGATCCACTGAAGCTTTCTTT. Amino acid sequence: CASWPLGSTEAFF.